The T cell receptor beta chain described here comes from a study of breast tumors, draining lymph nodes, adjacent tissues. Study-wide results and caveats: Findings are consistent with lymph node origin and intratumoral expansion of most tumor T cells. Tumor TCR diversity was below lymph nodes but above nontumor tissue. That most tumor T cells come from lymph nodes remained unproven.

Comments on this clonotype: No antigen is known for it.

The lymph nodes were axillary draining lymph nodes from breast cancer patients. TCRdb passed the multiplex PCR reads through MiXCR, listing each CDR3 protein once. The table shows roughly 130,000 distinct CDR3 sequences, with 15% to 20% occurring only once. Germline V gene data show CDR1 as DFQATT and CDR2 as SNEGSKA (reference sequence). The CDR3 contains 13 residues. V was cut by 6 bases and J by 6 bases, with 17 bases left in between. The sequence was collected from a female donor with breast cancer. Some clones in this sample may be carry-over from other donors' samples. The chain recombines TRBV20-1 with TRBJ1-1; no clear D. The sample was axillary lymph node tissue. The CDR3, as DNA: TGCAGTGCCCATGGCCCTCCTCGGGCTGAAGCTTTCTTT. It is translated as CSAHGPPRAEAFF.